This T cell receptor beta chain was recorded in a study of T-cell memory formation after mild COVID-19. The table lists this clonotype with many counts. In TCRdb, the 5' RACE reads were re-called with MiXCR into one record per CDR3 protein. This sample has fewer than 350,000 distinct CDR3 sequences, with under 8.5% found just once. Sequenced material: PBMCs or a T cell subset sorted from them (not recorded which). The sequence was obtained from a young man who had mild COVID-19 (a few samples of this study predate the infection). Cell type and time point are not known.

DNA of the CDR3: TGTGCCAGCAGTTACTCGTACGGGGCCGGGGGAGAGACCCAGTACTTC. Translating gives CASSYSYGAGGETQYF. The chain links TRBV6-2 or TRBV6-3 to TRBJ2-5; D might be TRBD2 (6 bases). V lost 0 bases, J lost 4 bases, and 15 bases lay in between. The CDR3 spans 16 residues. The germline gives CDR1 MNHEY, CDR2 SVGEGT.